These 12 T cell receptor beta chains were all obtained from the same sample, sequenced in a study of T cells in Graves' hyperthyroidism and ophthalmopathy (dated by TCRdb to the late 2010s). The library was made by multiplex PCR. The data were produced on an Illumina HiSeq 2000. TCR beta CDR3 regions were amplified from RNA transcripts. The first round of RT-PCR for the TCR CDR3 was performed with the HTBI primer set and the Qiagen OneStep RT-PCR kit. The public reads were reprocessed in TCRdb via fastp at Q25 and MiXCR, keeping in-frame beta chains. Rows are combined by CDR3 protein, so each entry shows the most common genes and DNA. Across this sample there are roughly 580,000 distinct CDR3 sequences, with just over 45% seen only once. Of the sample, 8.2% falls within the top ten clones. The sequencing sample was made of peripheral blood or thyroid tissue (not recorded which). The receptor set was obtained from a woman between 18 and 29 years old with Graves' hyperthyroidism. Donor details come from another sample of the same person, matched by shared clones.

In the case of this clonotype: Germline and junction disagree at one end, which may indicate a read error. The V gene is TRBV14, the J gene TRBJ1-1, with unresolved D. From germline, CDR1 is SGHDN and CDR2 FVKESK. This CDR3 is 15 amino acids long. CDR3 nucleotides: TGTGCCAGCAGCCCTGACACCGGGGAGCTGACTGAAGCTTTCTTC. It yields the protein CASSPDTGELTEAFF. The whole variable domain, filled in from reference TRBV14 and TRBJ1-1, reads EAGVTQFPSHSVIEKGQTVTLRCDPISGHDNLYWYRRVMGKEIKFLLHFVKESKQDESGMPNNRFLAERTGGTYSTLKVQPAELEDSGVYFCASSPDTGELTEAFFGQGTRLTVV.

This chain uses TRBV2 with TRBJ1-5, with TRBD1 matching over 7 bases. CDR1 and CDR2 from the germline V gene are SNHLY and FYNNEI. This CDR3 comprises 14 residues. The trim removed 8 bases at V and 6 bases at J, leaving 10 bases unmatched. The CDR3 here is CASSPDRVSQPQHF. CDR3 coding DNA: TGTGCCAGCTCACCAGACAGGGTCAGTCAGCCCCAGCATTTT.

This clonotype was counted between two and nine times. V gene TRBV9 combines with J gene TRBJ1-2; 8 positions agree with TRBD1. The CDR3 loop spans 15 amino acids. The V gene end was trimmed by 4 bases and the J gene end by 5 bases; junction bases not matched to a gene: 10. CDR1 is SGDLS, CDR2 YYNGEE, per germline. CDR3 residues: CASSPRDRPIYGYTF. In DNA, the CDR3 is TGTGCCAGCAGCCCAAGGGACAGGCCAATTTATGGCTACACCTTC.

The J gene is TRBJ1-6, the V gene TRBV29-1, with TRBD1 matching over 7 bases. V was clipped by 4 bases and J by 10 bases; unmatched bases: 7. This CDR3 is built from 13 residues. Germline V lookup: CDR1 SQVTM, CDR2 ANQGSEA. This CDR3 is CSVVGQEGSPLHF. CDR3 bases: TGCAGCGTTGTAGGACAGGAGGGATCACCCCTCCACTTT.

Remarks on this clonotype: Being one base from a much bigger clone, this may be a read error. The rearrangement joins TRBV25-1 to TRBJ2-7; TRBD2 might be the D (6 bases). Germline CDR1 MGHDK, CDR2 SYGVNS. The CDR3 sequence is 14 residues long. Trimming pared 6 bases from V and 3 bases from J, leaving 15 bases between. The CDR3 sequence: CASSLGGMGYEQYF. Here the CDR3 DNA reads TGTGCCAGCAGCTTGGGCGGGATGGGCTACGAGCAGTACTTC.

This sequence joins TRBV6-5 and TRBJ1-1; 11 bases line up with TRBD1. The length of the CDR3 is 16 residues. Germline values: CDR1 MNHEY, CDR2 SVGAGI. V lost 2 bases, J lost 5 bases, and 7 bases stayed unmatched. As DNA, the CDR3 is TGTGCCAGCAGTTACCGCCTGGGGACAGGGGGAACTGAAGCTTTCTTT. This sequence encodes CASSYRLGTGGTEAFF.

This clonotype was seen a few times. The rearrangement uses TRBV20-1 and TRBJ2-7; weak D call: TRBD2 (5 bases). V was pared by 3 bases and J by 5 bases, with 8 bases between. This CDR3 contains 11 residues. The germline V gene has CDR1 DFQATT and CDR2 SNEGSKA (reference sequence). The CDR3 here is CSASLGDEQYF. As DNA, the CDR3 is TGCAGTGCTAGCCTCGGGGACGAGCAGTACTTC.

This chain joins TRBV7-9 and TRBJ2-7; D is uncertain. The germline V and J ends were trimmed by 5 bases and 0 bases, with 11 bases remaining between them. Germline CDR1 reads SEHNR; CDR2 reads FQNEAQ (reference sequence). The CDR3 is made up of 14 amino acids. The DNA of the CDR3 is TGTGCCAGCAGCGTATTTGACCTCTCCTACGAGCAGTACTTC. Protein sequence: CASSVFDLSYEQYF.

This clonotype is a singleton in its sample. A much larger clone is a single base away; this may be a read error. The chain links TRBV2 to TRBJ2-7; D is unclear. The CDR3 is made up of 12 amino acids. Germline V gives CDR1 SNHLY, CDR2 FYNNEI. In DNA, the CDR3 is TGTGCCAGCAGTGGCCAGGTGGGCGAGCAGTGCTTC. As protein: CASSGQVGEQCF.

The rearrangement joins TRBV24-1 to TRBJ1-4, with TRBD1 matching over 8 bases. The CDR3 contains 15 residues. V was pared by 3 bases and J by 8 bases, with 7 bases of the junction left unmatched. The V gene's germline CDR1 is KGHDR and CDR2 SFDVKD. CDR3 DNA sequence: TGTGCCACCAGTGATGTGACAGGGGCTCGAGAAAAACTGTTTTTT. As protein: CATSDVTGAREKLFF.

This clonotype has a single count. This chain links TRBV7-6 with TRBJ2-5, with D unresolved. Trimming stripped 6 bases from V and 8 bases from J, with 7 bases between. Germline V lookup: CDR1 SGHVS, CDR2 FNYEAQ. The CDR3 is 10 amino acids. This CDR3 reads CASRGYTQYF. CDR3 in DNA: TGTGCCAGCAGAGGTTATACCCAGTACTTC.

As DNA, the CDR3 is TGTGCCAGCAGCGGAAAAGCGGGTCCCTACGAGCAGTACTTC. Translating it yields CASSGKAGPYEQYF. The V and J genes are TRBV6-5 and TRBJ2-7; TRBD2 is a possible D gene (6 bases). This CDR3 spans 14 amino acids. Germline-derived CDR1 and CDR2 are MNHEY and SVGAGI. V was shortened by 6 bases and J by 2 bases, with 14 bases between the two germline ends.